The clone carrying this TCR beta chain was counted ten times or more. Its antigen remains unknown. The source of the sample is a study of T cells in Graves' hyperthyroidism and ophthalmopathy. Study-wide findings and caveats: A median around six months before onset, the model predicted ophthalmopathy.

There were TCR beta CDR3 regions amplified from RNA transcripts. HTBI primers were employed in a first-round RT-PCR of the TCR CDR3. TCRdb analysed the multiplex PCR reads with MiXCR anew, one entry per CDR3 protein. Of around 600,000 distinct CDR3 sequences listed, 12% to 15% were seen once; the top ten hold around 7%. The CDR3 is made up of 12 amino acids. The germline CDR1 and CDR2 sequences are MDHEN and SYDVKM. V was pared by 4 bases and J by 1 base, with 4 bases between. The V call is TRBV28, the J call TRBJ2-5, with D hard to call. The clonotype was recovered from a young woman with Graves' ophthalmopathy. The source material was blood. CDR3 DNA sequence: TGTGCCAGCAGTTCGCCCCAAGAGACCCAGTACTTC. Translation: CASSSPQETQYF.